The source of this T cell receptor beta chain is a study of blood T cell repertoires in COVID-19. Assay used: immunoSEQ multiplex PCR; TCRdb lists only in-frame clones, some missing. The profile covers around 210,000 clones, with 85% appearing a single time and 4% to 6% taken by the ten largest. Sequences were obtained from peripheral blood. The sequence derives from a man between 45 and 60 years old with COVID-19, enrolled during active disease.

CDR3 in DNA: TGCGCCAGCAGCCAAGACAGGGGGCGTCTCACCGGGGAGCTGTTTTTT. Protein sequence: CASSQDRGRLTGELFF. The chain has TRBV4-3 and TRBJ2-2, with TRBD1 identical over 8 bases. V shed 0 bases and J 4 bases; nucleotides not matched to a gene: 4. Germline CDR1 LGHNA, CDR2 YSLEER. This CDR3 has 16 residues.